The entry below gives a single T cell receptor beta chain sequence along with its context. The entry originates in a study of blood T cell repertoires in COVID-19. Background on the study: COVID-19 samples collected from the United States, Italy and Spain covered acute and convalescent phases. T cells, B-cell-depleted T cells, or PBMCs supplied cDNA or gDNA.

Original processing methods: For nucleated cells, counts were estimated from reference gene primer amplification. Method: immunoSEQ multiplex PCR; TCRdb's copy keeps in-frame clones and lacks some. V and J calls and clone size come straight from that table; D and trimming were deduced from the DNA. The sample lists 150,000 to 200,000 clones; around 85% were seen once. V lost 3 bases, J lost 2 bases, and 17 bases lay in between. This CDR3 is built from 17 residues. Germline CDR1 is KGHSH and CDR2 is LQKENI. Sequencing was carried out using peripheral blood. The genes are TRBV18 and TRBJ1-5, with D uncertain. This receptor was obtained from a human donor with acute or convalescent COVID-19. The donor label of this sample is uncertain. The chain's CDR3 is CASSPISLWQGNQPQHF. CDR3 bases: TGTGCCAGCTCACCGATAAGTCTTTGGCAGGGCAATCAGCCCCAGCATTTT.